This T cell receptor (beta chain) was captured by sequencing in a study of human T cells and chemical hapten exposure. Study observations and caveats: Sensitization with DPC brought no change to TCRs above 1 in 1000 in frequency. All donors were alopecia patients, so their immunity may differ from that of healthy people. Clustering by CDR3 similarity yielded significantly more large clusters from expanded TCRs than controls. PT1 expanded TCR counts and patch test score were linked, and their correlation was positive.

Time point given: patch test 1, 2 weeks after DPC sensitization. Treatment denoted: therapeutic diphenylcyclopropenone sensitization with weekly scalp DPC. Germline V gene lookup returns CDR1 MNHEY and CDR2 SVGEGT. Trimming took 5 bases from V and 8 from J; bases not matched to a gene: 18. This CDR3 comprises 17 residues. As regards this clonotype: Its target is unknown.

Each CDR3 protein is one row after TCRdb ran MiXCR on the RACE reads. The sample lists 50,000 or so distinct CDR3 sequences, around 9% occurring once. This chain connects TRBV6-2 or TRBV6-3 to TRBJ2-1, with 7 bases matching TRBD2. This receptor was identified in a woman in her 50s with alopecia areata. Some clones in this sample may be carry-over from other donors' samples. The sequences come from whole blood, collected in connection with sensitization to the hapten diphenylcyclopropenone (DPC). CDR3 loop: CASSHITGGTQYDEQFF. CDR3 nucleotide sequence: TGTGCCAGCAGTCACATAACGGGAGGAACTCAATACGATGAGCAGTTCTTC.